This is a list of T cell receptor beta chains from one sample in a study of T cells in Graves' hyperthyroidism and ophthalmopathy. TCRdb fed the multiplex PCR reads into MiXCR, producing one record per CDR3 protein. The profile shows 300,000 to 450,000 distinct CDR3 sequences, 15% of them singletons. Sequencing was performed on blood. The receptors come from a woman aged 25-40 years with Graves' hyperthyroidism. Each CDR3 is given with its conserved first and last residue. The D gene is left open where the match is weak. Where a row states a size, it is once, few, many or the class of an expanded clone; other rows omit it.

>.|TRBV11-2|TRBJ2-7|TRBD1
TGTGCCAGCAGCATGACGGGGACAGGGGTCTACGAGCAGTACTTC
CASSMTGTGVYEQYF
>few|TRBV28|TRBJ2-1|.
TGTGCCAGCAGTTTAAGGGGGGGCGCGGACAATGAGCAGTTCTTC
CASSLRGGADNEQFF
>many|TRBV12-3/TRBV12-4|TRBJ1-2|.
TGTGCCAGCAGACCCTCGGGCGGGAGAAACTATGGCTACACCTTC
CASRPSGGRNYGYTF
>once|TRBV5-1|TRBJ2-2|.
TGCGCCAGCAGCCAGCGACAGGCTAACATCGGGGAGCTGTTTTTT
CASSQRQANIGELFF
>.|TRBV6-1|TRBJ2-5|.
TGTGCCAGCTTCAGGGGAATGGGCCAAGAGACCCAGTACTTC
CASFRGMGQETQYF
>many|TRBV28|TRBJ2-3|TRBD2
TGTGCCAGCAGTTTAACCCTAGCGGGAGGATCTGATACGCAGTATTTT
CASSLTLAGGSDTQYF
>.|TRBV27|TRBJ2-2|.
TGTGCCAGCAGTGAGCAGGGGTTGGCCACCGGGGAGCTGTTTTTT
CASSEQGLATGELFF
>few|TRBV20-1|TRBJ2-3|TRBD2
TGCAGTGCTAGAGATGGCGGGAGAGTTACAGATACGCAGTATTTT
CSARDGGRVTDTQYF
>many|TRBV7-9|TRBJ2-1|.
TGTGCCAGCAGCTTAGAGTGGAGTAGCGATGAGCAGTTCTTC
CASSLEWSSDEQFF
>few|TRBV25-1|TRBJ1-1|.
TGTGCCAGCATACAGGATCAGAACACTGAAGCTTTCTTT
CASIQDQNTEAFF
>many|TRBV6-1|TRBJ1-1|.
TGTGCCAGCAGTTACGCGGTGAGTGACACTGAAGCTTTCTTT
CASSYAVSDTEAFF
>.|TRBV5-8|TRBJ1-4|TRBD1
TGTGCCAGCAGCTTAATGTGGGGACAGGGAGGAGAAAAACTGTTTTTT
CASSLMWGQGGEKLFF
>many|TRBV12-3/TRBV12-4|TRBJ1-5|.
TGTGCCAGCAGTTTAGGAGAGGGCCCCTCGGGACAGCCCCAGCATTTT
CASSLGEGPSGQPQHF
>few|TRBV20-1|TRBJ1-5|.
TGCAGTGCTAGAGATGTGGGGAGGGATCAGCCCCAGCATTTT
CSARDVGRDQPQHF
>few|TRBV7-9|TRBJ2-1|.
TGTGCCAGCAGCTTTATGACTCGTCGGAACAGTGACAATGAGCAGTTCTTC
CASSFMTRRNSDNEQFF
>.|TRBV18|TRBJ1-1|TRBD1
TGTGCCAGCTCACTCATCCGGGACAGCATGAACACTGAAGCTTTCTTT
CASSLIRDSMNTEAFF
>many|TRBV2|TRBJ2-2|.
TGTGCCAGCAGTGAATCGGCGGCTCGGGGCGGGGAGCTGTTTTTT
CASSESAARGGELFF
>few|TRBV4-1|TRBJ2-2|.
TGCGCCAGCAGCCAAGATAGTATAAGCGAGCACACCGGGGAGCTGTTTTTT
CASSQDSISEHTGELFF
>.|TRBV29-1|TRBJ2-2|.
TGCAGCGTTGAACGAGGTCCCGGGGAGCTGTTTTTT
CSVERGPGELFF
>.|TRBV7-2|TRBJ1-1|.
TGTGCCAGCAGCTATCAGGGAGTCACTGAAGCTTTCTTT
CASSYQGVTEAFF
>many|TRBV12-3/TRBV12-4|TRBJ1-2|.
TGTGCCAGCAGTCTCGAGGGTCTCTATGGCTACACCTTC
CASSLEGLYGYTF
>few|TRBV20-1|TRBJ2-1|TRBD1
TGCAGTGCAACCGGGACAGGGGGCTGGAATGAGCAGTTCTTC
CSATGTGGWNEQFF
>many|TRBV28|TRBJ2-5|TRBD1
TGTGCCAGCAGTTTGCGGACAGGGGGCGATGAGACCCAGTACTTC
CASSLRTGGDETQYF
>many|TRBV30|TRBJ1-1|.
TGTGCCGGGGGACAAATGAACACTGAAGCTTTCTTT
CAGGQMNTEAFF
>many|TRBV6-1|TRBJ1-2|TRBD1
TGTGCCAGCAACGGACAGGGGATGTGGACCTTC
CASNGQGMWTF
>once|TRBV19|TRBJ2-2|TRBD2
TGTGCCAGTAGTATCCCCCCCGGACTAGCGGGAGATCGTTCGATCGGGGAGCTGTTTTTT
CASSIPPGLAGDRSIGELFF
>.|TRBV7-9|TRBJ2-5|TRBD1
TGTGCCAGCAGCTTGGGCTACCGGGACAGGGGGCAAGAGACCCAGTACTTC
CASSLGYRDRGQETQYF
>many|TRBV18|TRBJ2-1|.
TGTGCCAGCTCACCCACCCTCGTCGCTAGCGAATACAATGAGCAGTTCTTC
CASSPTLVASEYNEQFF
>many|TRBV18|TRBJ2-6|.
TGTGCCAGCTCACCAGGGGCCGACTCTGGGGCCAACGTCCTGACTTTC
CASSPGADSGANVLTF
>few|TRBV5-1|TRBJ2-1|.
TGCGCCAGCAGCCTGCCCGGGACTGACTTTACCTACAATGAGCAGTCCTTC
CASSLPGTDFTYNEQSF
>.|TRBV5-6|TRBJ2-3|TRBD1
TGTGCCAGCAGCTTGGCTTGGACAGGGGGAACAGATACGCAGTATTTT
CASSLAWTGGTDTQYF
>.|TRBV10-3|TRBJ1-1|.
TGTGCCACCTTAGGTCCGAACACTGAAGCTTTCTTT
CATLGPNTEAFF
>many|TRBV5-5|TRBJ1-1|.
TGTGCCAGCAGCTTGTATTTTTCCGCGGGGGCTGACACTGAAGCTTTCTTT
CASSLYFSAGADTEAFF
>many|TRBV28|TRBJ2-7|TRBD1
TGTGCCAGCAGAGTGGACAGGGGTTCGGGCTACGAGCAGTACTTC
CASRVDRGSGYEQYF
>.|TRBV29-1|TRBJ2-5|TRBD2
TGCAGCGTTTCAGCGGGAGGGCCAGAGACCCAGTACTTC
CSVSAGGPETQYF
>.|TRBV29-1|TRBJ2-5|TRBD2
TGCAGCGTTGAAGATCCTAGCGGGGTAAACCAAGAGACCCAGTACTTC
CSVEDPSGVNQETQYF
>many|TRBV3-1|TRBJ2-1|TRBD2
TGTGCCAGCAGCCGCGGCGGGAGGACTAATGAGCAGTTCTTC
CASSRGGRTNEQFF
>many|TRBV2|TRBJ2-3|TRBD2
TGTGCCAGCAGTATTAGCGGGAGGGCGGATACGCAGTATTTT
CASSISGRADTQYF
>many|TRBV27|TRBJ2-5|TRBD2
TGTGCCAGCAGTAGCGGGAGTAGAGAGACCCAGTACTTC
CASSSGSRETQYF
>.|TRBV7-2|TRBJ2-7|TRBD2
TGTGCCAGCAGCATGACTAGCGGACCCTACAATGAGCAGTACTTC
CASSMTSGPYNEQYF
>many|TRBV18|TRBJ2-5|.
TGTGCCAGCTCCCCAAATAAGAAACTTCGGGAGACCCAGTACTTC
CASSPNKKLRETQYF
>.|TRBV7-7|TRBJ2-3|TRBD2
TGTGCTAGCAGCCGGACTAGCGGGAGTAATACGCAGTATTTT
CASSRTSGSNTQYF
>many|TRBV20-1|TRBJ2-3|.
TGCAGTGCGGAACCCTCGGGAGCCGGGGATACGCAGTATTTT
CSAEPSGAGDTQYF
>many|TRBV10-1|TRBJ1-1|.
TGCGCCAGCAGTGAGTCCTCAGTGTTGAACACTGAAGCTTTCTTT
CASSESSVLNTEAFF
>many|TRBV28|TRBJ2-5|.
TGTGCCAGCAGTTTAGGGGTGGTCACTGAAGAGACCCAGTACTTC
CASSLGVVTEETQYF
>.|TRBV12-5|TRBJ2-2|TRBD2
TGTGCTAGTGGTTTGGTACTAGCGGGAACCGGGGAGCTGTTTTTT
CASGLVLAGTGELFF
>.|TRBV6-1|TRBJ2-6|.
TGTGCCAGCACCCAACAGGACGCCAGCTCTGGGGCCAACGTCCTGACTTTC
CASTQQDASSGANVLTF
>few|TRBV10-2|TRBJ2-5|TRBD2
TGCGCCAGCAGTGACTGGGGAGGGTCGGAGACCCAGTACTTC
CASSDWGGSETQYF